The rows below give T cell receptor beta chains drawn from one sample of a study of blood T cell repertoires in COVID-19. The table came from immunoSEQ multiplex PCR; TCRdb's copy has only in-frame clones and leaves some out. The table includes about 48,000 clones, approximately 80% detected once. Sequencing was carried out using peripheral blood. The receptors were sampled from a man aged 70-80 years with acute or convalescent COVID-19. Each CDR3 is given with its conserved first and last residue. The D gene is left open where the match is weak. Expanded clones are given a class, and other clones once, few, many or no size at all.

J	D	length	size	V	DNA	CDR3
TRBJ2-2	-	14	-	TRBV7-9	TGTGCCAGCAGCTTCAACAGGGAAACCGGGGAGCTGTTTTTT	CASSFNRETGELFF
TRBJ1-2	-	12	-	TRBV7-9	TGTGCCAGCGCCCCGGGACTAACCGGCTACACCTTC	CASAPGLTGYTF
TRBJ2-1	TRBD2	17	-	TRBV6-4	TGTGCCAGCAGTGACTCGATTCAGCGGGAGGGCCACAATGAGCAGTTCTTC	CASSDSIQREGHNEQFF
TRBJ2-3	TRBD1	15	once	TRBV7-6	TGTGCCAGCAGTTACCGGACAGGGGGCACAGATACGCAGTATTTT	CASSYRTGGTDTQYF
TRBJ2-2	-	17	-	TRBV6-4	TGTGCCAGCAGTGACAATGCAGGGGCCCCCCGGGCCGGGGAGCTGTTTTTT	CASSDNAGAPRAGELFF
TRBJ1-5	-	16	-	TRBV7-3	TGTGCCAGCAGCTCCACTATTCAGGGTAGCAATCAGCCCCAGCATTTT	CASSSTIQGSNQPQHF
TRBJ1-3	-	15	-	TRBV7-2	TGTGCCAGCAGCTTAGATTCAGCAGGCCGAAACACCATATATTTT	CASSLDSAGRNTIYF
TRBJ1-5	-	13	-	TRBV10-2	TGCGCCAGCAGTGAGGAGGGCAATCAGCCCCAGCATTTT	CASSEEGNQPQHF
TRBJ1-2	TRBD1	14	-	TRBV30	TGTGCCTGGAGTACTTACTTGGCAGGGGGCGGCTACACCTTC	CAWSTYLAGGGYTF
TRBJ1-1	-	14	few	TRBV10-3	TGTGCCATCAGGTTACACAGGGAGAACACTGAAGCTTTCTTT	CAIRLHRENTEAFF
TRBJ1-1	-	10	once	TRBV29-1	TGCAGCGCGGCGTACACTGAAGCTTTCTTT	CSAAYTEAFF
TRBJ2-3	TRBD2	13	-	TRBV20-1	TGCAGTGCTAGTCGGGGGGGCACAGATACGCAGTATTTT	CSASRGGTDTQYF
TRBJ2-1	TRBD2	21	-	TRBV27	TGTGCCAGCAGTTTTTTCGGGAGGTGGATCCCTAGCGGAACCTCGAGAAATGAGCAGTTCTTC	CASSFFGRWIPSGTSRNEQFF
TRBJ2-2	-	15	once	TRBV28	TGTGCCAGCAGTTTGCGAGGGTCCCCAACCGGGGAGCTGTTTTTT	CASSLRGSPTGELFF
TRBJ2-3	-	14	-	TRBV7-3	TGTGCCAGCAGCTTACGTGTAGATCAAGATACGCAGTATTTT	CASSLRVDQDTQYF
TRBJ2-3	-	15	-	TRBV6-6	TGTGCCAGCAGTTACCCCGCCGGTGACACAGATACGCAGTATTTT	CASSYPAGDTDTQYF
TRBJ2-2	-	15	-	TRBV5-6	TGTGCCAGCAGCTTGGGCCGGGGTCTGGCCGGGGAGCTGTTTTTT	CASSLGRGLAGELFF
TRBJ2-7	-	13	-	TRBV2	TGTGCCAGCAGGCAAGGGGACTTCGACCGCCCCCTCTTC	CASRQGDFDRPLF
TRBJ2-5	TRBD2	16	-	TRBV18	TGTGCCAGCTCACCGGCCCTAGCGGGGGGGATAGAGACCCAGTACTTC	CASSPALAGGIETQYF
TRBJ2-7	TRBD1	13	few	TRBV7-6	TGTGCCAGCAGCTCACAGGGGGGCTACGAGCAGTACTTC	CASSSQGGYEQYF
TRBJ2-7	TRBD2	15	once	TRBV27	TGTGCCAGCAGCGTGACTAGCGGGACCCACTACGAGCAGTACTTC	CASSVTSGTHYEQYF
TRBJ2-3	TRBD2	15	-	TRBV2	TGTGCCAGCAGTGACGTGGGACTAGTGACAGATACGCAGTATTTT	CASSDVGLVTDTQYF
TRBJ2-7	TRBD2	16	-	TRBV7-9	TGTGCCAGCAGCTTAGTTGGGACTAGCGGGGGCAACGAGCAGTACTTC	CASSLVGTSGGNEQYF
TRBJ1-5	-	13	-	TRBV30	TGTGCCTGGAGTTTAGATAGCAATCAGCCCCAGCATTTT	CAWSLDSNQPQHF
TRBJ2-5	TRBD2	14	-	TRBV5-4	TGTGCCAGCAGCTCTGGACTAGCGGACTCGATCCAGTACTTC	CASSSGLADSIQYF
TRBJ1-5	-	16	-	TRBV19	TGTGCCAGTATCAAATCGGCAGACTATAGCAATCAGCCCCAGCATTTT	CASIKSADYSNQPQHF
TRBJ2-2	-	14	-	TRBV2	TGTGCCAGCAGTGCCGACAGAAACACCGGGGAGCTGTTTTTT	CASSADRNTGELFF
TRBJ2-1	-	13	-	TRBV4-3	TGCGCCAGCAGCCAAGATGAGTATCATGAGCAGTTCTTC	CASSQDEYHEQFF
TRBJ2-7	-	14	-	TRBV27	TGTGCCAGCAGTTTTGAGAGCGGTCCTTACGAGCAGTACTTC	CASSFESGPYEQYF